This T cell receptor beta chain emerged from a study of blood T cell repertoires in COVID-19. Source study methods: Amplifying reference gene primers gave estimates of nucleated cell counts. TCRdb's copy holds only in-frame clones and misses some; the assay was immunoSEQ multiplex PCR. The V and J calls and the clone size are those of that table, but D and trimming were determined from the DNA. The repertoire consists of nearly 200,000 clones, with 70% to 85% occurring once and the leading ten covering 6.9%. The germline CDR1 and CDR2 sequences are SGHTA and FQGNSA. This CDR3 spans 16 amino acids. V shed 0 bases and J 9 bases; nucleotides not matched to a gene: 5. This clone was detected once.

What was sequenced was peripheral blood. The gene calls are TRBV7-2 and TRBJ2-1; 13 bases are shared with TRBD2. The TCR originated in a human donor with acute or convalescent COVID-19. The donor label of this sample is uncertain. The CDR3 DNA reads as TGTGCCAGCAGCTTAGCGGGGACTAGCGGGATCCTTGAGCAGTTCTTC. Translated, it gives CASSLAGTSGILEQFF.